Sequencing of this TCR beta chain was carried out in a study of CD8 T cells in Susac syndrome. RNA in amounts of roughly 0.45 to 1 ug was reverse transcribed with random hexamers. TCR beta CDR3 was amplified by immunoSEQ covering 54 Vbeta and 13 Jbeta. TCRdb itself ran the immunoSEQ multiplex PCR reads through MiXCR, one entry per CDR3 protein. The sample shows about 80,000 distinct CDR3 sequences, around 94% of them seen only once. The CDR3 runs to 15 residues. The germline V gene has CDR1 LNHNV and CDR2 YYDKDF (reference sequence). J lost 7 bases, V lost 2 bases, and 6 bases had no gene match. Sequencing targeted TCR beta in blood CD8+ and CD4+ T cells. Negative isolation was used for CD8+ and CD4+ T cells, and FACS enrichment was applied to TEMRA cells.

This TCR was recovered from a human donor in good health. Material for sequencing was CD8+ T cells from PBMCs. The V and J genes are TRBV15 and TRBJ1-4; 8 nucleotides match TRBD1. CDR3 in amino acids: CATSRRDRRVEKLFF. The CDR3 DNA sequence: TGTGCCACCAGCAGACGGGACAGGCGAGTTGAAAAACTGTTTTTT.